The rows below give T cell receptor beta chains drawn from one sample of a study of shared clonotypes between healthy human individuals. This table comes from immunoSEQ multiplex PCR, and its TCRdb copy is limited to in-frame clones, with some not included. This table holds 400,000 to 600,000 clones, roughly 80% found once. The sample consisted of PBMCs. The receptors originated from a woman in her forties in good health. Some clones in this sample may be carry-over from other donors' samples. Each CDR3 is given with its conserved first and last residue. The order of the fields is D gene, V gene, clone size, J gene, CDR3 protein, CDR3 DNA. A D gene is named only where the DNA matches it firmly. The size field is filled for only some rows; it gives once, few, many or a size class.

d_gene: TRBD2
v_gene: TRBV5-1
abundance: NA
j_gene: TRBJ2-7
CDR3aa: CASSPGLEDIYEQYF
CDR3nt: TGCGCCAGCAGCCCGGGACTAGAGGATATCTACGAGCAGTACTTC

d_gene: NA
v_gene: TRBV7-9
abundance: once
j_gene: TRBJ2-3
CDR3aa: CASSLGGASTDTQYF
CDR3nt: TGTGCCAGCAGCTTAGGGGGGGCAAGCACAGATACGCAGTATTTT

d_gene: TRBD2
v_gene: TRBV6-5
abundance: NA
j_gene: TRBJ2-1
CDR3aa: CASSRGTNYNEQFF
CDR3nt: TGTGCCAGCAGTAGAGGGACTAATTACAATGAGCAGTTCTTC

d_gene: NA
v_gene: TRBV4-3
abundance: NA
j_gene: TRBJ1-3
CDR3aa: CASSQSIPPGPGNTIYF
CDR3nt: TGCGCCAGCAGCCAATCCATACCCCCAGGGCCCGGAAACACCATATATTTT

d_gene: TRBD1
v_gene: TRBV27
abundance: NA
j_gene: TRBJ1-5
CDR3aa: CASSGDRGRQPQHF
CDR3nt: TGTGCCAGCAGTGGGGACAGGGGGCGTCAGCCCCAGCATTTT

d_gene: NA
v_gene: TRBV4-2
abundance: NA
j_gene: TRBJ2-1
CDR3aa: CASSQDLGIYNEQFF
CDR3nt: TGTGCCAGCAGCCAAGATCTCGGCATCTACAATGAGCAGTTCTTC

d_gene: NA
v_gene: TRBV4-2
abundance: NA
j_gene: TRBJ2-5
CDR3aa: CASSQDLRETQYF
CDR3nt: TGTGCCAGCAGCCAAGATTTGAGGGAGACCCAGTACTTC

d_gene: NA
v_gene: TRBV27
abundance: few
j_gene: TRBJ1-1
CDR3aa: CASSPRGGMNTEAFF
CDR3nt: TGTGCCAGCAGTCCTCGCGGGGGTATGAACACTGAAGCTTTCTTT

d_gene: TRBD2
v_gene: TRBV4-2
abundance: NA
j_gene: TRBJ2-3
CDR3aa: CASSQEPGLAGDTQYF
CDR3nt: TGTGCCAGCAGCCAGGAACCGGGACTAGCAGGAGATACGCAGTATTTT

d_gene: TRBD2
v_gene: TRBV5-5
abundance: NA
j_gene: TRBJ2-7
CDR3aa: CASSLDLGLAASHEQYF
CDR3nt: TGTGCCAGCAGCTTGGACCTGGGACTAGCGGCTAGTCACGAGCAGTACTTC

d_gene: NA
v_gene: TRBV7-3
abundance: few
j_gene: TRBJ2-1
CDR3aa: CASSLSVDNEQFF
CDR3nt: TGTGCCAGCAGCTTAAGTGTGGACAATGAGCAGTTCTTC

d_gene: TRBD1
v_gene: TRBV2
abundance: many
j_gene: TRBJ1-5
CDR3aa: CASRGQVNQPQHF
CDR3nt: TGTGCCAGCAGGGGACAGGTGAATCAGCCCCAGCATTTT

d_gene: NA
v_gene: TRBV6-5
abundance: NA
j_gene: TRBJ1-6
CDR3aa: CASSYSWDTGNSPLHF
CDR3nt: TGTGCCAGCAGTTACTCCTGGGATACGGGGAATTCACCCCTCCACTTT

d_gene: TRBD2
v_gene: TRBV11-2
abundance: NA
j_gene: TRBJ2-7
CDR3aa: CASRRLAGRYEQYF
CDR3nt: TGTGCCAGCAGACGACTAGCGGGGCGCTACGAGCAGTACTTC

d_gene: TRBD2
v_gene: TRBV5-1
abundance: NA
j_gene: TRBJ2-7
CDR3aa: CASSDSSGASYEQYF
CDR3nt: TGCGCCAGCAGCGACTCTAGCGGAGCCTCCTACGAGCAGTACTTC

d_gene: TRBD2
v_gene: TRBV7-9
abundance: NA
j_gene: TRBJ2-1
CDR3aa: CASSLGRGDNEQFF
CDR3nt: TGTGCCAGCAGCTTAGGTCGGGGGGACAATGAGCAGTTCTTC

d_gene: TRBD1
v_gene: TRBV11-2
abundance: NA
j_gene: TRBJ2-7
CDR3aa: CASSLAGQWAPQYF
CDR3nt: TGTGCCAGCAGCTTAGCGGGACAGTGGGCTCCGCAGTACTTC

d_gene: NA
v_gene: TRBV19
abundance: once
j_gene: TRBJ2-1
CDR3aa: CASSINSGSSYNEQFF
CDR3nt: TGTGCCAGTAGTATTAATTCAGGGAGTTCCTACAATGAGCAGTTCTTC

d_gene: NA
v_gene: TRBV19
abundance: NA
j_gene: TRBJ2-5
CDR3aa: CASSHLLQPQETQYF
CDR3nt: TGTGCCAGTAGTCACCTCCTACAGCCCCAAGAGACCCAGTACTTC

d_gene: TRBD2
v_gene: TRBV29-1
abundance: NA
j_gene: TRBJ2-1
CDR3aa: CSVQGSGRHNEQFF
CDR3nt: TGCAGCGTTCAAGGTAGCGGGAGACACAATGAGCAGTTCTTC

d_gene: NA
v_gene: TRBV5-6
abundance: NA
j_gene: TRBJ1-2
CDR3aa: CASSLTGTDGYTF
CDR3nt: TGTGCCAGCAGTCTCACAGGGACGGATGGCTACACCTTC

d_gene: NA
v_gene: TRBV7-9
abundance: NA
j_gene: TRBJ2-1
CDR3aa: CASSARGINEQFF
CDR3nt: TGTGCCAGCAGCGCCCGCGGCATCAATGAGCAGTTCTTC

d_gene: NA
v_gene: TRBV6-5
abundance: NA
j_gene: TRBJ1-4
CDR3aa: CASRSRGATNEKLFF
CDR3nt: TGTGCCAGCAGGTCACGGGGGGCAACTAATGAAAAACTGTTTTTT

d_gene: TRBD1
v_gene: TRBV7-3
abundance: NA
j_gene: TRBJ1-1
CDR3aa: CASSSSGQMTEAFF
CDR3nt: TGTGCCAGCAGCTCCTCGGGACAGATGACTGAAGCTTTCTTT

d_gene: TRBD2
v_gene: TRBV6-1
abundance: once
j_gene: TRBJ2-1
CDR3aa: CASSLETSGSNEQFF
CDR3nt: TGTGCCAGCAGCCTTGAAACTAGCGGGAGCAATGAGCAGTTCTTC

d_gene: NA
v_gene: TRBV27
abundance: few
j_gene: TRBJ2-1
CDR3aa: CASCSYSPSYNEQFF
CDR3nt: TGTGCCAGCTGTAGCTACTCCCCTTCATACAATGAGCAGTTCTTC

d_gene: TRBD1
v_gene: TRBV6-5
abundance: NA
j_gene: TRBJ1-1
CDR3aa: CASSYTTGVTEAFF
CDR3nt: TGTGCCAGCAGTTACACTACAGGGGTCACTGAAGCTTTCTTT

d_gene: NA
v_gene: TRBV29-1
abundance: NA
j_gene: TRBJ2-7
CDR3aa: CSAPLGGNGYYEQYF
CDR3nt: TGCAGCGCCCCTTTAGGGGGGAATGGGTACTACGAGCAGTACTTC

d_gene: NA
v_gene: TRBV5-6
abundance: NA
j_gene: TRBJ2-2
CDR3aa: CASSWGRRYTGELFF
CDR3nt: TGTGCCAGCAGCTGGGGTCGGCGGTACACCGGGGAGCTGTTTTTT

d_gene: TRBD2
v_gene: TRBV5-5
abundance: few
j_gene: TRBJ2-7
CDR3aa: CASSPQGLAGDPYEQYF
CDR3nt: TGTGCCAGCAGCCCGCAGGGGCTAGCGGGAGATCCGTACGAGCAGTACTTC

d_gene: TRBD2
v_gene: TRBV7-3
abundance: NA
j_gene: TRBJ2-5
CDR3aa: CASSLGGTTYPQTQYF
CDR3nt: TGTGCCAGCAGCTTAGGGGGGACTACCTACCCCCAGACCCAGTACTTC

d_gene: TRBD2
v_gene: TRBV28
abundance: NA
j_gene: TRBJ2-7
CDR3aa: CASSLRGWGTSDEQYF
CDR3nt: TGTGCCAGCAGTTTAAGGGGGTGGGGGACTAGCGACGAGCAGTACTTC

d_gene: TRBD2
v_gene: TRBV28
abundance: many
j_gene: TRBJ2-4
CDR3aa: CASSSPLAVKNIQYF
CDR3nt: TGTGCCAGCAGTTCACCTCTAGCGGTCAAAAACATTCAGTACTTC

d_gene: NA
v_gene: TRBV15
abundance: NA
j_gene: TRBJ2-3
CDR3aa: CATSSPTLGADTQYF
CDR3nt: TGTGCCACCAGCAGCCCCACCCTTGGCGCAGATACGCAGTATTTT

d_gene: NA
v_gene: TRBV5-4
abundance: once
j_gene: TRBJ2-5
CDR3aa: CASSLVTQETQYF
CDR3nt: TGTGCCAGCAGCTTGGTCACACAAGAGACCCAGTACTTC

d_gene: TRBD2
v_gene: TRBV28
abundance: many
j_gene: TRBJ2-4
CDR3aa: CASSFGGNRAKNIQYF
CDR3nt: TGTGCCAGCAGTTTCGGGGGGAATAGAGCCAAAAACATTCAGTACTTC

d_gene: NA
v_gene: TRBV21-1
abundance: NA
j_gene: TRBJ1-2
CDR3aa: CASSKGIGLRYYGYTF
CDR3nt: TGTGCCAGCAGCAAAGGAATAGGGCTCCGTTATTATGGCTACACCTTC

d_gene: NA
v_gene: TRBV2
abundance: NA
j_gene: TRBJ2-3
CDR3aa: CASSLLRDPTDTQYF
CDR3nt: TGTGCCAGCAGTCTCTTGCGGGACCCCACAGATACGCAGTATTTT

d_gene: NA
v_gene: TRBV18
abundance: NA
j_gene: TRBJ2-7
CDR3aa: CASSPGTRAYEQYF
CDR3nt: TGTGCCAGCTCACCCGGGACACGCGCCTACGAGCAGTACTTC

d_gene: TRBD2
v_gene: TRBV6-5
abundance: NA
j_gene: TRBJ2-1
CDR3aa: CASSSLAGGTTSQFF
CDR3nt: TGTGCCAGCAGTTCACTAGCGGGAGGAACCACCTCCCAGTTCTTC

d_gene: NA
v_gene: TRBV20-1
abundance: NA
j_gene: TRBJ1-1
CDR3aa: CSAPLSTEAFF
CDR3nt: TGCAGTGCTCCCCTGAGCACTGAAGCTTTCTTT

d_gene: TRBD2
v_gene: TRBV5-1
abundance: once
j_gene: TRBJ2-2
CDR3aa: CASSLIRTSGRASTGELFF
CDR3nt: TGCGCCAGCAGCTTGATTCGGACTAGCGGGAGGGCCAGTACCGGGGAGCTGTTTTTT

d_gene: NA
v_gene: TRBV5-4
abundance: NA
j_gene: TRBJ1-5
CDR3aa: CASSLFGAGNQPQHF
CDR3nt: NA

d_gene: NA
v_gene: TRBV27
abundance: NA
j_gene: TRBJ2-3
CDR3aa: CASTRANTQYF
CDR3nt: TGTGCCAGCACACGGGCAAATACGCAGTATTTT

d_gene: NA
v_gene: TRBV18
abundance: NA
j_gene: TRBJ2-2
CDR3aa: CASSPSGQTGELFF
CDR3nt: TGTGCCAGCTCACCGTCGGGGCAGACCGGGGAGCTGTTTTTT

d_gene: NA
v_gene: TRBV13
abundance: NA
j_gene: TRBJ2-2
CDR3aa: CASSLAAGRGNTGELFF
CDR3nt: TGTGCCAGCAGCTTAGCGGCGGGGCGCGGGAACACCGGGGAGCTGTTTTTT

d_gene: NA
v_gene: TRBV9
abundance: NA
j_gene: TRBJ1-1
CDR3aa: CASSVEGRMNTEAFF
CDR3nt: TGTGCCAGCAGCGTAGAGGGCCGCATGAACACTGAAGCTTTCTTT

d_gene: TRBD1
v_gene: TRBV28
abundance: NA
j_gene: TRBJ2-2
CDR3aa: CASSLPRQGVHTGELFF
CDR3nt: TGTGCCAGCAGCTTACCCCGACAGGGGGTCCACACCGGGGAGCTGTTTTTT

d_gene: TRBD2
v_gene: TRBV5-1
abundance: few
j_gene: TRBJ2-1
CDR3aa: CASSPTGLAGVDEQFF
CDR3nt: TGCGCCAGCAGCCCGACCGGACTAGCGGGAGTGGATGAGCAGTTCTTC

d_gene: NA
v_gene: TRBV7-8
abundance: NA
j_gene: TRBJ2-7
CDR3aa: CASSWSGGPYEQYF
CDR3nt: TGTGCCAGCAGCTGGAGCGGAGGACCCTACGAGCAGTACTTC

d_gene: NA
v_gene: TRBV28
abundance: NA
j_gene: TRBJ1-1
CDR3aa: CASSFWATEAFF
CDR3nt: TGTGCCAGCAGTTTTTGGGCCACTGAAGCTTTCTTT

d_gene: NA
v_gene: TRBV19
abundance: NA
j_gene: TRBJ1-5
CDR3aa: CASSIESRGRQPQHF
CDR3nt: TGTGCCAGTAGTATAGAGTCTCGGGGGCGGCAGCCCCAGCATTTT

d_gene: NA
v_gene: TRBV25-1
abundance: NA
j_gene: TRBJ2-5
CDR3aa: CASSEIGETQYF
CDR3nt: TGTGCCAGCAGTGAAATTGGGGAGACCCAGTACTTC